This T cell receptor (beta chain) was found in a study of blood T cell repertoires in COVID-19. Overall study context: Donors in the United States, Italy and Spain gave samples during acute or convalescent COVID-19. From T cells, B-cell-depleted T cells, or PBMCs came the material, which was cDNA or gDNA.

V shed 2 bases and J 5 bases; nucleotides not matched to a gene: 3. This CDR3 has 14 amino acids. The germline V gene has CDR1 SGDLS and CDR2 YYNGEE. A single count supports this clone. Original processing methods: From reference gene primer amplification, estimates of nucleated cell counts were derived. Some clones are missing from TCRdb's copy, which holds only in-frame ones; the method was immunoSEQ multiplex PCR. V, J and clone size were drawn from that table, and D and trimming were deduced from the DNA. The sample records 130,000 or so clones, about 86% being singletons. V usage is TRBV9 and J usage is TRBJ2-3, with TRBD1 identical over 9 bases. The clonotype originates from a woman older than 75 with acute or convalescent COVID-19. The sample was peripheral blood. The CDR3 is CASSVRTGEDTQYF. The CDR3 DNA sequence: TGTGCCAGCAGCGTGCGGACAGGGGAAGATACGCAGTATTTT.